Below, 2 T cell receptor beta chains from the same sample are listed, as sequenced in a study of cytomegalovirus exposure and HLA in healthy donors. Clones were sequenced by immunoSEQ multiplex PCR, and TCRdb holds only the in-frame ones, with some missing. In the table there are more than 95,000 clones, around 95% of which are singletons. The sequencing sample was made of PBMCs. The receptors stem from a man between 18 and 29 years old in good health and CMV-seronegative.

This sequence joins TRBV11-1 and TRBJ1-2; 8 bases align to TRBD1. The CDR3 is made up of 12 amino acids. J gave up 8 bases and V 5 bases, and 4 bases lay outside the gene matches. Per the germline V gene, CDR1 is SGHAT and CDR2 is FQDESV (reference sequence). For the CDR3, the DNA is TGTGCCAGCAGCCCAGGACAGGGCGGCTACACCTTC. It translates to CASSPGQGGYTF.

The V gene is TRBV28, the J gene TRBJ2-7, with D tentatively TRBD2 (6 bases). The CDR3 consists of 12 residues. V was clipped by 6 bases and J by 3 bases, with 9 bases between them. CDR1 is MDHEN, CDR2 SYDVKM, per germline. The CDR3 coding sequence is TGTGCCAGCAGGGGGGGTTACTACGAGCAGTACTTC. Residues: CASRGGYYEQYF.